A single sample gave rise to the 8 T cell receptor beta chains below, sequenced in a study of shared clonotypes between healthy human individuals. TCRdb's copy holds only in-frame clones and misses some; the assay was immunoSEQ multiplex PCR. This sample has 750,000 to 1,000,000 clones, with around 92% found just once. Naive CD8 cells lacked CD45RO, underwent positive selection for CCR7 and left out terminally differentiated effector memory CD45RA+ cells. Sequencing input: naive CD8+ T cells sorted from blood. The source of these receptors is a man aged 30 to 39 in good health.

The rearrangement joins TRBV7-2 to TRBJ2-1, with D maybe TRBD2 (6 bases). V lost 0 bases and J lost 5, with 11 bases in between. CDR3 length: 15 amino acids. Germline-derived CDR1 and CDR2 are SGHTA and FQGNSA. CDR3 in amino acids: CASSLAWLANNEQFF. Written as DNA, the CDR3 is TGTGCCAGCAGCTTAGCTTGGCTAGCGAACAATGAGCAGTTCTTC. The full variable domain, rest sourced from reference TRBV7-2 and TRBJ2-1, is GAGVSQSPSNKVTEKGKDVELRCDPISGHTALYWYRQSLGQGLEFLIYFQGNSAPDKSGLPSDRFSAERTGGSVSTLTIQRTQQEDSAVYLCASSLAWLANNEQFFGPGTRLTVL.

This chain uses TRBV4-1 with TRBJ2-1; 8 bases are shared with TRBD2. CDR3 length: 18 residues. J was trimmed by 4 bases and V by 0 bases; bases with no gene match: 11. The V gene's germline CDR1 is MGHRA and CDR2 YSYEKL. CDR3 region: CASSQDYGTGGLYNEQFF. The CDR3 coding sequence is TGCGCCAGCAGCCAAGATTACGGGACGGGAGGGCTTTACAATGAGCAGTTCTTC.

This clone was picked up a small number of times. The rearrangement uses TRBV19 and TRBJ2-2; possible D gene TRBD2, 6 bases. Germline-derived CDR1 and CDR2 are LNHDA and SQIVND (reference sequence). V lost 3 bases to trimming and J lost 7 bases, with 9 bases between them. There are 13 residues in the CDR3. CDR3 amino acids: CASSIGGSGELFF. For the CDR3, the DNA is TGTGCCAGTAGTATCGGGGGTAGCGGGGAGCTGTTTTTT. The full variable domain, with the rest looked up from reference TRBV19 and TRBJ2-2, is DGGITQSPKYLFRKEGQNVTLSCEQNLNHDAMYWYRQDPGQGLRLIYYSQIVNDFQKGDIAEGYSVSREKKESFPLTVTSAQKNPTAFYLCASSIGGSGELFFGEGSRLTVL.

The J gene is TRBJ2-2, the V gene TRBV28; D is undetermined. Germline CDR1 reads MDHEN; CDR2 reads SYDVKM. Trimming took off 2 bases at V and 5 bases at J, with 3 bases between the two ends. The CDR3 extends over 12 amino acids. The chain's CDR3 is CASSLMTGELFF. CDR3 nucleotides: TGTGCCAGCAGTTTAATGACCGGGGAGCTGTTTTTT.

The chain has TRBV5-6 and TRBJ2-7, with D possibly being TRBD1 (5 bases). This CDR3 has 16 residues. Germline V gene sequence: CDR1 SGHDT, CDR2 YYEEEE. Trimming removed 2 bases at V and 3 bases at J, with 18 bases between. This chain's CDR3 is CASSLGQGGEVYEQYF. The CDR3 DNA sequence: TGTGCCAGCAGCTTAGGCCAGGGTGGCGAGGTCTACGAGCAGTACTTC.

The chain joins TRBV15 to TRBJ2-5; D is uncertain. The CDR3 is made up of 14 amino acids. Between the trimmed V and J ends, which lost 8 bases and 0 bases, there was a span of 13 bases. CDR1 LNHNV and CDR2 YYDKDF come from the germline V gene (reference sequence). CDR3 protein: CATRLLGYQETQYF. In nucleotides, the CDR3 is TGTGCCACCCGCCTTTTAGGGTACCAAGAGACCCAGTACTTC.

This rearrangement joins TRBV2 to TRBJ2-1; D gene uncertain. This CDR3 is 15 amino acids long. The V gene's germline CDR1 is SNHLY and CDR2 FYNNEI. V lost 5 bases, J lost 8 bases, and 19 bases lay in between. CDR3 protein: CASSQIVSKPDEQFF. In DNA form, the CDR3 reads TGTGCCAGCAGTCAGATCGTTTCGAAGCCGGATGAGCAGTTCTTC.

This chain links TRBV5-1 with TRBJ2-1; 7 bases map to TRBD1. This CDR3 has 15 residues. CDR1 and CDR2 (germline): SGHRS, YFSETQ. With 2 bases clipped from V and 8 bases from J, the junction kept 10 bases outside the gene matches. CDR3 region: CASSFRQGKGHEQFF. The CDR3 coding sequence is TGCGCCAGCAGCTTTAGACAGGGTAAAGGACATGAGCAGTTCTTC.